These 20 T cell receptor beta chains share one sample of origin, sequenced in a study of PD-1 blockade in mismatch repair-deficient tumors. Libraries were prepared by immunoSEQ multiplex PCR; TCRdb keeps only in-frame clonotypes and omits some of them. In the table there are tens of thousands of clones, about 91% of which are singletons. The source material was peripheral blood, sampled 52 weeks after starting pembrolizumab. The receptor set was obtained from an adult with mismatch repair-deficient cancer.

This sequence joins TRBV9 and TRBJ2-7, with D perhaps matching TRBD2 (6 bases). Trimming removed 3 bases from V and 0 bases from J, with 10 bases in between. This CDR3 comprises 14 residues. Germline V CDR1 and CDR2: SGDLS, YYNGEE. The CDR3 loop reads CASSETRFSYEQYF. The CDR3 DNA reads TGTGCCAGCAGCGAGACTAGGTTCTCCTACGAGCAGTACTTC.

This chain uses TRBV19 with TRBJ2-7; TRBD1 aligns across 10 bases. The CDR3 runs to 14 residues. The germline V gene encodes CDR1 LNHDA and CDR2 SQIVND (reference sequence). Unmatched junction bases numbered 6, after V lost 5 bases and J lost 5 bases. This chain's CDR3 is CASSGGQGYNEQYF. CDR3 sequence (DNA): TGTGCCAGTAGTGGGGGACAGGGGTACAACGAGCAGTACTTC.

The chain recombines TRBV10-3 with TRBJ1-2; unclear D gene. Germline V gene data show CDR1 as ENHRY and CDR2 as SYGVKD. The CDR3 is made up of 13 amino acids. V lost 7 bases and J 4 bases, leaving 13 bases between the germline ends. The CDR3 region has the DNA TGTGCCATCACTCAGGACGGATTCTATGGCTACACCTTC. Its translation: CAITQDGFYGYTF.

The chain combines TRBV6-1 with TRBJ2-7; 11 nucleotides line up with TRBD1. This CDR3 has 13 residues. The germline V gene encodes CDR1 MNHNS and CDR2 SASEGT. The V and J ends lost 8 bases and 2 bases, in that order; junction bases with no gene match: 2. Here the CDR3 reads CASGDRGAYEQYF. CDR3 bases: TGTGCCAGCGGGGACAGGGGGGCCTACGAGCAGTACTTC.

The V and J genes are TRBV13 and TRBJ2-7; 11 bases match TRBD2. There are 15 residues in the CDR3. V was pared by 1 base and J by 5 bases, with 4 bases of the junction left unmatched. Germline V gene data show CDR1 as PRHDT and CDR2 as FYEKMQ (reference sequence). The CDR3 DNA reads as TGTGCCAGCAGCTTAGCACTAGCGGGAGTCAACGAGCAGTACTTC. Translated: CASSLALAGVNEQYF.

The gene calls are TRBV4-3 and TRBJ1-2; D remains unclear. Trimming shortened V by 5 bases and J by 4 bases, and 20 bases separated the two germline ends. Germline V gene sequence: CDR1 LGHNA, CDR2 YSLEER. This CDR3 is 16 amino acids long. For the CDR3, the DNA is TGCGCCAGCAGCGATAGCGGTCTAAGCCCAACCTATGGCTACACCTTC. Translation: CASSDSGLSPTYGYTF.

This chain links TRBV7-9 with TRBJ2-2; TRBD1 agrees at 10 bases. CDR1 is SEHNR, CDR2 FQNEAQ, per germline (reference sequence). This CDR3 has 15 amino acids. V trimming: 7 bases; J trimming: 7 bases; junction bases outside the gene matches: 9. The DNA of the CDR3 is TGTGCCAGCACTCGACAGGGGGCGGGGGACGGGGAGCTGTTTTTT. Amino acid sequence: CASTRQGAGDGELFF.

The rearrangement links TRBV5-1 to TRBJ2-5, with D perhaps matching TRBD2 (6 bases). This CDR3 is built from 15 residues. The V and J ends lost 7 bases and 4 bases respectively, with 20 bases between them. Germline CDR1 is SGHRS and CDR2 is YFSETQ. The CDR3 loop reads CASSSGEGGAETQYF. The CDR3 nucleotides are TGCGCCAGCTCCTCTGGAGAGGGCGGGGCAGAGACCCAGTACTTC. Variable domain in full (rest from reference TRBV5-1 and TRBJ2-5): KAGVTQTPRYLIKTRGQQVTLSCSPISGHRSVSWYQQTPGQGLQFLFEYFSETQRNKGNFPGRFSGRQFSNSRSEMNVSTLELGDSALYLCASSSGEGGAETQYFGPGTRLLVL.

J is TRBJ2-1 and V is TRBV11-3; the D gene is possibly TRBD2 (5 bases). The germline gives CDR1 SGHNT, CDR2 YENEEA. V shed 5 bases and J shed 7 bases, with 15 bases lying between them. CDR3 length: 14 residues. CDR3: CASSPRDPPNEQFF. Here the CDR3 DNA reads TGTGCCAGCAGCCCCCGGGATCCCCCTAATGAGCAGTTCTTC.

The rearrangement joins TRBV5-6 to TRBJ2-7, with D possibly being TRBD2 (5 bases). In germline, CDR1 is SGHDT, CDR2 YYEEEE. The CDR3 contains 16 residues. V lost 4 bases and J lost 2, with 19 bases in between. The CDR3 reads CASSTQSGPLPYEQYF. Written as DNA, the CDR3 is TGTGCCAGCAGCACCCAGAGCGGTCCCCTACCCTACGAGCAGTACTTC. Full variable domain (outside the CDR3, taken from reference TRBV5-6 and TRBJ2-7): DAGVTQSPTHLIKTRGQQVTLRCSPKSGHDTVSWYQQALGQGPQFIFQYYEEEERQRGNFPDRFSGHQFPNYSSELNVNALLLGDSALYLCASSTQSGPLPYEQYFGPGTRLTVT.

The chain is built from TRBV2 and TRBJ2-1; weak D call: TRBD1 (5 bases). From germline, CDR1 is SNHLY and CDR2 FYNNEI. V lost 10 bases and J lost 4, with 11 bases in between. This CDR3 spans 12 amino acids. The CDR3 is CATADSYNEQFF. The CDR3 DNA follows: TGTGCCACCGCCGACAGTTACAATGAGCAGTTCTTC.

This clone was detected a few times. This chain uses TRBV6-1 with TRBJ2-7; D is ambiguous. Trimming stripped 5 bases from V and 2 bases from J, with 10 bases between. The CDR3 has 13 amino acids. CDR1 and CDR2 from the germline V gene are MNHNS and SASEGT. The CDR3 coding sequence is TGTGCCAGCAGTACGGGTGTGACCTACGAGCAGTACTTC. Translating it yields CASSTGVTYEQYF.

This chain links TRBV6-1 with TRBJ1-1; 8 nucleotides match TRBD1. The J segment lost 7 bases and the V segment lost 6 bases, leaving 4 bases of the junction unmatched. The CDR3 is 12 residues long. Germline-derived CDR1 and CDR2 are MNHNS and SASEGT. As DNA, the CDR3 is TGTGCCAGCAGAGACGGACAGGGTGAAGCTTTCTTT. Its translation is CASRDGQGEAFF.

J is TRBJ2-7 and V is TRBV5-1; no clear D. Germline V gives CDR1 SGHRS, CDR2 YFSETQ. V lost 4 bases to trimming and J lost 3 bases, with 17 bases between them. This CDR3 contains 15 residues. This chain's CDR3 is CASSPDGGSIYEQYF. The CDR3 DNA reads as TGCGCCAGCAGCCCGGATGGTGGTAGTATCTACGAGCAGTACTTC.

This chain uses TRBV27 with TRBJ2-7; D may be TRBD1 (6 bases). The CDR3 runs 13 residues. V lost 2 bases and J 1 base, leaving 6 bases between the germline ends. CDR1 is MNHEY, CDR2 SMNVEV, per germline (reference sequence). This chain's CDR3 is CASSLRGSYEQYF. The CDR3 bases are TGTGCCAGCAGTTTAAGGGGGTCCTACGAGCAGTACTTC.

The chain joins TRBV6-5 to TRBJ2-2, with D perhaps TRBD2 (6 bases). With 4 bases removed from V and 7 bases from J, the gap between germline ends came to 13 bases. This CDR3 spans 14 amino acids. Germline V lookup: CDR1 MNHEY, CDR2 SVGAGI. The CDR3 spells CASSSPSDVGELFF. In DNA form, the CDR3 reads TGTGCCAGCAGTTCACCTAGCGATGTCGGGGAGCTGTTTTTT.

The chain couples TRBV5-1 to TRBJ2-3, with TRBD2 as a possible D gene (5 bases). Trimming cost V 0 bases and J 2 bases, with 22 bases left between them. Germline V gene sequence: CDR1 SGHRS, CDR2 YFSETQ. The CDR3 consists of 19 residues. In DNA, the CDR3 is TGCGCCAGCAGCTTGGCCTCGTCTACCAGTGGGCGGGCCACAGATACGCAGTATTTT. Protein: CASSLASSTSGRATDTQYF. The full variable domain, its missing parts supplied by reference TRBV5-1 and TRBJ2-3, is KAGVTQTPRYLIKTRGQQVTLSCSPISGHRSVSWYQQTPGQGLQFLFEYFSETQRNKGNFPGRFSGRQFSNSRSEMNVSTLELGDSALYLCASSLASSTSGRATDTQYFGPGTRLTVL.

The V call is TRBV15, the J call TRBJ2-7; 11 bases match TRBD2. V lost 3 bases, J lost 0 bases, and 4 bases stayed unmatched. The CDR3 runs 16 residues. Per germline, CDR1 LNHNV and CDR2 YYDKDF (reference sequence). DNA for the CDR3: TGTGCCACCAGCAGGGAGCTAGCGGGAGGCTCCTACGAGCAGTACTTC. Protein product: CATSRELAGGSYEQYF.

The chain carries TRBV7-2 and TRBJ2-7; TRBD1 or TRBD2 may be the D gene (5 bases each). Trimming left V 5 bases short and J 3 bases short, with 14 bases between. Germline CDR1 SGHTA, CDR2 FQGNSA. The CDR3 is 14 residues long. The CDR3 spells CASSEGTGRYEQYF. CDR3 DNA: TGTGCCAGCAGCGAAGGGACGGGTCGCTACGAGCAGTACTTC.

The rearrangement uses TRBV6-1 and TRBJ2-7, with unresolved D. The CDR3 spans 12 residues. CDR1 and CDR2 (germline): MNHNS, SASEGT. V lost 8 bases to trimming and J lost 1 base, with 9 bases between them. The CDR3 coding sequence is TGTGCCAGCGGCAGAGAATCCTACGAGCAGTACTTC. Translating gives CASGRESYEQYF.